This TCR beta chain emerged from a study of blood T cell repertoires in COVID-19. Measured with immunoSEQ multiplex PCR; TCRdb has only the in-frame clones, and not every one. The sample includes approximately 470,000 clones, about 90% of them seen just once. Per the germline V gene, CDR1 is SEHNR and CDR2 is FQNEAQ (reference sequence). With 5 bases removed from V and 2 bases from J, the gap between germline ends came to 16 bases. The CDR3 loop spans 16 amino acids. Symptom resolution, clearance, or two negative PCRs marked the recovered donors of Cohort 3. The sequence was obtained from a woman aged 18 to 35 who had recovered from COVID-19. The material sequenced was PBMCs or T cells enriched from blood (not recorded which). This chain uses TRBV7-9 with TRBJ1-3; no clear D gene. The CDR3 is CASSPGGGPPGNTIYF. The CDR3 nucleotides read TGTGCCAGCAGCCCTGGTGGTGGCCCACCTGGAAACACCATATATTTT.